This TCR beta chain was identified in a study of monozygotic twins with cystic fibrosis. Study-level findings and limits: Co-twins had the most similar V usage for 13 of 16 pairs, J for 8. Nucleotide-identical clonotype sharing was significantly higher within monozygotic CF twin pairs than between unrelated CF individuals. In this small cohort, shared CDR3 numbers showed no association with age, concordance or disease severity.

Points on this clone: The antigen is unknown.

The germline CDR1 and CDR2 sequences are MGHRA and YSYEKL. CDR3 length equals 18 residues. V lost 1 base to trimming and J lost 3 bases; unmatched junction nucleotides: 9. Assay used: immunoSEQ multiplex PCR; TCRdb lists only in-frame clones, some missing. The sample lists around 20,000 clones; about 90% were seen once. The sequence was obtained from a girl aged 2 to 9 with cystic fibrosis. The sample consisted of blood. This chain joins TRBV4-1 and TRBJ2-1, with 10 bases aligning to TRBD1. CDR3: CASSQARGTGVFYNEQFF. In nucleotides, the CDR3 is TGCGCCAGCAGCCAAGCGAGAGGGACAGGGGTATTCTACAATGAGCAGTTCTTC.